This paragraph covers one T cell receptor beta chain sequence. Some clones are missing from TCRdb's copy, which holds only in-frame ones; the method was immunoSEQ multiplex PCR. The sample lists about 76,000 clones, 84% seen once, with 6.9% in the top ten. This sample stems from a study of OX40 agonist ivuxolimab in advanced cancers. Across the whole study: Therapy given before enrollment (anti-PD-1, anti-PD-L1 or anti-CTLA-4) was allowed, and around 44% had some.

The investigators sampled blood at baseline, at cycle 4 day 1, and at cycle 7 day 1. CDR3 length: 19 residues. The germline V gene encodes CDR1 GTSNPN and CDR2 SVGIG (reference sequence). J lost 4 bases, V lost 2 bases, and 13 bases had no gene match. The rearrangement joins TRBV30 to TRBJ2-1; 14 bases are a match to TRBD2. This specimen was CD4+ or CD8+ T cells sorted from blood, taken in a trial of the OX40 agonist ivuxolimab. This TCR derives from an adult with an advanced solid tumor such as melanoma, head and neck, liver or kidney cancer. The CDR3 nucleotides read TGTGCCTGGAGTTTAAGACTAGCGGGAGGGCGAATCCTGTACAATGAGCAGTTCTTC. Translation gives CAWSLRLAGGRILYNEQFF.